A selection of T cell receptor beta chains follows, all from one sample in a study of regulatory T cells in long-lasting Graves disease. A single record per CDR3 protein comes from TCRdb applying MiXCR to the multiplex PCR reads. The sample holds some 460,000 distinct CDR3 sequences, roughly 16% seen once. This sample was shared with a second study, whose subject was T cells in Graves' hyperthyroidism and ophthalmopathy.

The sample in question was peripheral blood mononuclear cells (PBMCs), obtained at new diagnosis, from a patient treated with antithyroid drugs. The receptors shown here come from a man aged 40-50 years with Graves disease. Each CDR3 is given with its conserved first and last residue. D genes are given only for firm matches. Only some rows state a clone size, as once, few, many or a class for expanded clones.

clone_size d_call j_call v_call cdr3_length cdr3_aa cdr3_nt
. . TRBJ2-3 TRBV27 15 CASSLLGGVTDTQYF TGTGCCAGCAGTTTATTAGGGGGAGTCACAGATACGCAGTATTTT
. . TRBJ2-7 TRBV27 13 CASSLGLDSEQYF TGTGCCAGCAGTTTAGGGCTAGACAGCGAGCAGTACTTC
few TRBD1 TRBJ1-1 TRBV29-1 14 CSVDRTGGNTEAFF TGCAGCGTAGACCGGACAGGGGGGAACACTGAAGCTTTCTTT
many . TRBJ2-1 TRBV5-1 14 CASSLWITPNEQFF TGCGCCAGCAGCCTCTGGATTACGCCCAATGAGCAGTTCTTC
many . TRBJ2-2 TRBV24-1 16 CATSDEGTGLTGELFF TGTGCCACCAGTGATGAAGGAACAGGATTAACCGGGGAGCTGTTTTTT
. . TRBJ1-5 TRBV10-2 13 CASSENSNQPQHF TGCGCCAGCAGTGAGAATAGCAATCAGCCCCAGCATTTT
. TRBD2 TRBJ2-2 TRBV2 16 CASSGLAGANTGELFF TGTGCCAGCAGTGGACTAGCAGGAGCCAACACCGGGGAGCTGTTTTTT
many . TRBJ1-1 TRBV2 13 CASELQGGTEAFF TGTGCCAGCGAGCTTCAGGGAGGGACTGAAGCTTTCTTT
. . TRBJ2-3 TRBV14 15 CASSQGRHFTDTQYF TGTGCCAGCAGCCAAGGTCGGCACTTCACAGATACGCAGTATTTT
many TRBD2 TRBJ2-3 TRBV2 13 CASRREAGPRAYF TGTGCCAGCAGGCGGGAAGCGGGGCCCCGGGCGTATTTT
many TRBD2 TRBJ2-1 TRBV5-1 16 CASSLGAGAAYNEQFF TGCGCCAGCAGCTTGGGGGCGGGAGCTGCCTACAATGAGCAGTTCTTC
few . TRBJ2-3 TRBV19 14 CASSTGESTDTQYF TGTGCCAGTAGTACGGGGGAGAGCACAGATACGCAGTATTTT
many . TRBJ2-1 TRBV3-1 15 CASRITKSSYNEQFF TGTGCCAGCAGGATAACAAAGAGCTCCTACAATGAGCAGTTCTTC
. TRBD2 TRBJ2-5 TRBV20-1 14 CSARLAEISETQYF TGCAGTGCCAGACTAGCGGAAATAAGTGAGACCCAGTACTTC
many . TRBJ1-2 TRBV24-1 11 CATSQGYGYTF TGTGCCACCAGCCAGGGTTATGGCTACACCTTC
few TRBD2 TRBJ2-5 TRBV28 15 CASSAMVAGGKTQYF TGTGCCAGCAGCGCGATGGTAGCGGGGGGAAAGACCCAGTACTTC
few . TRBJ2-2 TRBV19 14 CASTLLPNTGELFF TGTGCCAGTACCCTCCTCCCAAACACCGGGGAGCTGTTTTTT
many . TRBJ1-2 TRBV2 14 CASSGGTLWYGYTF TGTGCCAGCAGTGGAGGGACATTGTGGTATGGCTACACCTTC
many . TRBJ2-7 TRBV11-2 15 CASSFVEDWRYEQYF TGTGCCAGCAGCTTTGTAGAGGACTGGCGCTACGAGCAGTACTTC
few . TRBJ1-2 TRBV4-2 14 CASSQGEISYGYTF TGTGCCAGCAGCCAAGGGGAGATAAGCTATGGCTACACCTTC
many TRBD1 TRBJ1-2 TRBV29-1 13 CSVEDRGHGGYTF TGCAGCGTTGAGGACAGGGGGCACGGTGGCTACACCTTC
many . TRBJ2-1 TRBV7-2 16 CASSLSRRLRMDEQFF TGTGCCAGCAGCTTATCTAGAAGGTTACGGATGGATGAGCAGTTCTTC
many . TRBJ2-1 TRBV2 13 CASSESGLIGGSF TGTGCCAGCAGTGAATCGGGACTAATAGGGGGTTCCTTC
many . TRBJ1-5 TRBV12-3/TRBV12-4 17 CASSYGRVDNSNQPQHF TGTGCCAGCAGCTACGGGCGGGTAGATAATAGCAATCAGCCCCAGCATTTT
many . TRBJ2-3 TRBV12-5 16 CASGLVRGLSTDTQYF TGTGCTAGTGGTTTGGTTCGGGGGCTAAGCACAGATACGCAGTATTTT
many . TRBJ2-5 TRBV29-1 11 CSVEERDTQYF TGCAGCGTTGAAGAAAGGGACACCCAGTACTTC
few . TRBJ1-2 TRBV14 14 CASSQLGTPYGYTF TGTGCCAGCAGCCAACTCGGGACACCCTATGGCTACACCTTC
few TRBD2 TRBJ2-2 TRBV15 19 CATSKFPLAGGYNTGELFF TGTGCCACCAGCAAGTTCCCGCTAGCGGGAGGGTACAACACCGGGGAGCTGTTTTTT
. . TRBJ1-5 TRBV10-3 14 CAISGQNSNQPQHF TGTGCCATCAGTGGACAAAATAGCAATCAGCCCCAGCATTTT
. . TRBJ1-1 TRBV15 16 CATSRERIELNTEAFF TGTGCCACCAGCAGAGAAAGGATAGAGTTGAACACTGAAGCTTTCTTT
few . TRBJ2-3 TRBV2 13 CASSDLAQVTQYF TGTGCCAGCAGTGATCTCGCACAGGTTACGCAGTATTTT
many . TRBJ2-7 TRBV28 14 CASSPPGPRYEQYF TGTGCCAGCAGCCCCCCGGGACCGAGATACGAGCAGTACTTC
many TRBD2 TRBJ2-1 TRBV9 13 CASSAAGTIEQFF TGTGCCAGCAGCGCAGCGGGGACGATTGAGCAGTTCTTC
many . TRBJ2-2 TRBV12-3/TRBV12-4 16 CATQEPGTSNTGELFF TGTGCCACGCAAGAACCCGGGACATCGAACACCGGGGAGCTGTTTTTT
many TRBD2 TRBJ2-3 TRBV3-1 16 CASSFFRTSGSDTQYF TGTGCCAGCAGCTTCTTCCGGACTAGCGGGAGTGATACGCAGTATTTT
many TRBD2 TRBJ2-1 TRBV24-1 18 CATSDLPPSGSSYNEQFF TGTGCCACCAGTGATCTCCCCCCCAGCGGGAGCTCCTACAATGAGCAGTTCTTC
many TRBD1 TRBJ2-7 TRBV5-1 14 CASSRETGLREQYF TGCGCCAGCAGCAGGGAGACAGGGTTGCGGGAGCAGTACTTC
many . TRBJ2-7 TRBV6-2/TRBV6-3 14 CASSYSGSQGEQYF TGTGCCAGCAGTTACTCGGGGAGCCAAGGCGAGCAGTACTTC
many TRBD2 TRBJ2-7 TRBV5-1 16 CASSRRAGGLPNEQYF TGCGCCAGCAGCCGAAGGGCGGGAGGGCTACCTAACGAGCAGTACTTC
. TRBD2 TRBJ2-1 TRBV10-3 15 CAISAAGGSYNEQFF TGTGCCATCAGTGCTGCGGGGGGTTCCTACAATGAGCAGTTCTTC
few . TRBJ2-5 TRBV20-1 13 CSATFDVQETQYF TGCAGTGCTACCTTTGACGTTCAAGAGACCCAGTACTTC
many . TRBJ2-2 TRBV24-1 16 CATSDRVDGNTGELFF TGTGCCACCAGTGATCGAGTGGACGGGAACACCGGGGAGCTGTTTTTT